Only a few counts were recorded for the clone carrying this T cell receptor (beta chain). TCRdb analysed the 5' RACE reads with MiXCR anew, one entry per CDR3 protein. The sample records about 920,000 distinct CDR3 sequences, more than 9% being singletons. This sample was taken from a study of identical twins. V was pared by 6 bases and J by 4 bases, with 10 bases between. This CDR3 is 13 amino acids long. CDR1 is SNHLY and CDR2 is FYNNEI in the germline V gene. In addition, the sample was reused for a study of yellow fever vaccine responses in identical twins.

Sequenced material: PBMCs. This chain uses TRBV2 with TRBJ1-5; D is undetermined. The sequence came from a woman younger than 30 in good health. The CDR3 coding sequence is TGTGCCAGCAGCGCAGATTGGAATCAGCCCCAGCATTTT. Its translation is CASSADWNQPQHF.